This T cell receptor beta chain was recorded in a study of cytomegalovirus exposure and HLA in healthy donors (dated by TCRdb to the late 2010s). Regarding the complete study: An earlier analysis of more than 550 of the donors reported about 300 Gb of sequence data and 95 million to 130 million unique TCR beta sequences obtained from 150 million to 200 million T cells. To predict cytomegalovirus infection status, the study combined high-throughput TCR immunosequencing, statistical association of individual TCRs with disease status, and machine learning. An earlier analysis of around 580 of the donors used high-throughput TCR beta sequencing to judge whether each TCR beta V gene segment behaved as functional or pseudogenic. The number of donors typed differed by locus, with roughly 620-630 for A, B, C, DRB1 and DQB1, around 520 for DQA1, approximately 580 for DPA1, and 400 to 490 for DPB1. The genetic ancestry cluster associated with self-reported Caucasian donors included around 76% of the approximately 430 genotyped donors. HLA typing included class I and class II loci at four-digit resolution. Donor age, sex, ethnicity and CMV serostatus were collected together with the repertoire data. Along with the approximately 620-subject first cohort, a separate validation cohort of over a hundred different subjects was used. A later analysis re-examined previously published TCR beta repertoires from more than 650 donors and added high-resolution HLA genotyping to investigate patterns of TCR occurrence. Using immunosequencing, the study profiled T cell repertoires from 500 to 800 subjects and related those repertoires to cytomegalovirus serostatus. All discovery cohort repertoires had been generated using a single sequencing platform. Across some 400 genotyped donors of the cohort, an average of approximately 200,000 unique TCR beta nucleotide sequences per donor were sequenced, and approximately 19% of those sequences were non-productive. The study aimed to test whether signatures of past pathogen exposure could be identified by cataloging public T cell receptors. A later genetic analysis took genome-wide SNP genotypes for about three fifths of the roughly 700 donors and used that subset as a discovery cohort. An early release covering around 630 HLA-typed donors comprised around 300 gigabases of sequencing data and roughly 86 million unique TCR sequences. Rather than using new phenotypic data, the later analysis identified candidate immune exposures from TCR beta sequences and from how often those sequences occurred across donors. Five DR-DQ haplotypes were handled as single units for association and clustering because linkage in the cohort was strong.

Here is what the overall study found, with its caveats: Cytomegalovirus status was reported to be diagnosed by the classifier with high specificity and sensitivity in both the original and validation cohorts. In an earlier analysis of about 600 of the donors, most TCR beta V segments appeared in productive rearrangements about 90% or about 30% of the time, broadly matching IMGT annotations. Presence/absence analyses assumed roughly uniform sequencing depth across donors, an assumption that may not hold. It was suggested by the authors that the approach could potentially be generalized to other disease states and immunological phenotypes. According to a later genetic analysis, donors in an Asian-associated ancestry cluster had fewer N-insertions in productive TCRs than the approximately 690-donor mean. A later genetic analysis associated a missense DCLRE1C variant with V-gene and J-gene trimming of TCR beta chains, and an independent cohort replicated the association. A further reported finding was that TCR beta sequences accurately predicted the HLA-A and HLA-B alleles for most subjects in the first cohort. A cluster of highly shared sequence variants was judged likely to be a technical artifact of the sequencing pipeline. A later analysis found that TCR association rates varied across HLA loci, with DRB1 alleles showing the most associated TCRs and HLA-C alleles the fewest. A total of 164 TCR beta chains were listed by the study as associated with cytomegalovirus. Specific HLA alleles were associated with around 18,000 TCR beta sequences at a false discovery rate of 0.05 in a later analysis. A later analysis reported that several top co-occurrence clusters appeared linked to parvovirus B19, influenza, CMV and Epstein-Barr virus. While some public TCRs were present in many individuals, most TCR sequences turned up only very rarely across donors. The cohort was sequenced for TCR beta chains only, and without alpha or paired-chain data the features that could be detected were limited. According to a later analysis, most CMV-associated TCR beta chains appeared to be HLA-restricted, and the HLA associations seemed to be driven largely by CMV exposure. Because counts were too low, about 18 rarely observed V segments, including chromosome 9 orphons, were excluded from the earlier analysis of a few hundred of the donors. Immune exposure information for the cohort was limited to CMV serostatus. Because some donors lacked HLA typing at each locus, the association tests relied only on the typed subset. When HLA alleles, especially DR and DQ, strongly co-occurred, TCR associations were difficult to assign to individual alleles. Compared with equally common non-associated chains, HLA-associated TCR beta chains in a later analysis were more clonally expanded and had lower generation probabilities. Three of the identified cytomegalovirus-associated TCR beta chains were confirmed in vitro to be specific for cytomegalovirus antigens. Correlated functional status among segregating V segments might be attributable to linkage disequilibrium, but an unknown experimental factor could not be ruled out.

The cohort was made up of approximately 670 healthy bone marrow donors. All cohort members were sampled while nominally healthy, although unrecorded immune exposures were likely present. The donor was CMV seropositive and belonged to the group of about 290 seropositive cohort members. A peripheral blood sample was collected from each donor, and TCR beta sequencing was performed on peripheral blood mononuclear cells. Genomic DNA was extracted from the blood cell samples with the Qiagen DNeasy Blood Extraction Kit. As for this clone: Its antigen target is currently unknown. No qualities accompany the bases; no much larger clone lies one base away.

Receptors were amplified or captured by the immunoSEQ multiplex PCR assay. For the multiplex PCR, a mixture combining 60 forward primers for TCR Vbeta segments and 13 reverse primers for TCR Jbeta segments was used. The CDR3 region of rearranged TCR beta genes was amplified from genomic DNA by a multiplex PCR assay. The Illumina HiSeq System was used to sequence the amplified TCR beta libraries as 87-base-pair reads. Per the source publication's procedure: A later analysis counted tens of millions of unique TCR beta chains across the 666 repertoires, and 10 million to 11 million of these chains were shared by at least two donors. To remove PCR and sequencing errors, raw reads were error-corrected and collapsed into unique sequences using a nearest-neighbor algorithm that merged closely related sequences. To assign V, D and J gene segments, CDR3 sequences were aligned to IMGT reference sequences. For a sequence to be retained, a match of at least six nucleotides to both a V gene segment and a J gene segment was required. A rearrangement was called productive if the CDR3 had no stop codons and remained in frame with V and J, and every other rearrangement was called non-productive. Following IMGT convention, CDR3 was defined as the stretch from the second conserved V-encoded cysteine to the conserved J-encoded phenylalanine. The earlier analysis of some 550 of the donors excluded any sequence lacking an unambiguous match to a single V gene segment. In an earlier analysis of 587 of the donors, a V segment was called functional when productive rearrangements were above 56.7%, and segregating when the standard deviation between donors exceeded 5%. To diagnose cytomegalovirus status from the catalog of TCR beta chain sequences, a statistical classification framework was built. V and J gene assignment, in a later analysis, came from comparing TCR nucleotide sequences with IMGT/GENE-DB human TR gene sequences. A later analysis assigned CDR3 sequences and most-parsimonious VDJ recombination scenarios with the TCRdist pipeline. In a later analysis, every TCR beta chain was defined by the combination of its CDR3 amino acid sequence and its V-gene family, and reads without a unique V-gene family were dropped. In a later analysis, 450 to 600 highly shared, low-generation-probability nucleotide sequences were removed to address suspected cross-contamination and a sequencing artifact. For each public chain, a later analysis derived a clonal expansion index from normalized ranks of inferred template counts within each repertoire. In a later analysis, generation probabilities were computed using a VDJ recombination model fitted to out-of-frame rearrangements, and the results were checked against IGoR. In a later analysis, hypergeometric tests were used to score TCR-TCR, TCR-HLA and TCR-CMV co-occurrence, with a repertoire-size bias correction applied to TCR pairs. False discovery rates were estimated in a later analysis by permuting HLA or CMV assignments 20 times. In a later analysis, co-occurring TCRs were grouped with DBSCAN, and TCRdist sequence similarity was added when clustering was performed within HLA-allele-positive subsets. Repertoires with fewer than 30,000 or more than 120,000 public chains were left out of co-occurrence clustering, as were about five repertoires with anomalous nucleotide sharing. The table comes from immuneACCESS by way of TCRdb, which keeps in-frame sequences with V and J called. Part of the clones is missing from these tables; in studies checked, under half for an unresolved V gene and the rest for unknown reasons. V, J and clone size reflect that table, while D and trimming were determined from the DNA. The sample table lists about 98,000 clones, 70% to 80% of them with a count of one. The ten largest clones represent roughly 11% of the sample.

Sequenced material: PBMCs. This clonotype was obtained from a young man in good health and CMV-seropositive.

CDR3 region: CASTPATGSYTEAFF. Read as DNA, the sequence is TGTGCCAGCACCCCGGCGACAGGGTCGTACACTGAAGCTTTCTTT. Recombination joined TRBV28 with TRBJ1-1; TRBD1 matches 7 bases in the middle. Sequences MDHEN (CDR1) and SYDVKM (CDR2) are obtained from the germline V gene. Here V drops 7 bases and J drops 3 bases, and the junction holds 11 bases not matched to any gene. Reading from cysteine to phenylalanine, the CDR3 counts 15 amino acids. The sequence is cut down to CDR3 DNA, 45 bases in frame from base 1.